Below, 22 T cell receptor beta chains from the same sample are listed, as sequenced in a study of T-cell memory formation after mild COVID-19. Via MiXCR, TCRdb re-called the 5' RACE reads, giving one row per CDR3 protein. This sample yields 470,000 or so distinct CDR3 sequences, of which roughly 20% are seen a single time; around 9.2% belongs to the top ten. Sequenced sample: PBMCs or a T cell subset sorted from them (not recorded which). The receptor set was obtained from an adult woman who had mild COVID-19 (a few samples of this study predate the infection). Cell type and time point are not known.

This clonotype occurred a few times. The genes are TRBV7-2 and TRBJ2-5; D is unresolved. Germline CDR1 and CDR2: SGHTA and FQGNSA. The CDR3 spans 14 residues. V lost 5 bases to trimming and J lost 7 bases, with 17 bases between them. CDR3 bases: TGTGCCAGCAGCCAAAGCCTCGATTCGAGGACCCAGTACTTC. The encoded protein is CASSQSLDSRTQYF.

CDR3 DNA: TGTGCCACCTCTCACCCGGGGGGGGTAGAGACCCAGTACTTC. It yields the protein CATSHPGGVETQYF. J is TRBJ2-5 and V is TRBV24-1; 8 nucleotides match TRBD2. V lost 9 bases to trimming and J lost 4 bases; unmatched junction nucleotides: 9. Germline CDR1 KGHDR, CDR2 SFDVKD. The CDR3 loop spans 14 amino acids.

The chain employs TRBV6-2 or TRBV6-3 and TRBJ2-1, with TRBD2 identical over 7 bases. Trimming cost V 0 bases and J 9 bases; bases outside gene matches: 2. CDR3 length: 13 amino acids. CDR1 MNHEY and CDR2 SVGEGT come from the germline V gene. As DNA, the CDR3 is TGTGCCAGCAGTTACTCGGGGAGGGGTGAGCAGTTCTTC. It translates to CASSYSGRGEQFF.

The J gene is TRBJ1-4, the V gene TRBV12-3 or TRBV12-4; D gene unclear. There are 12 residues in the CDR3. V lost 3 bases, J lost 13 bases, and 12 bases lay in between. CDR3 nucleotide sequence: TGTGCCAGCAGTTTCACTTACATCCCACTGTTTTTT. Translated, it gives CASSFTYIPLFF.

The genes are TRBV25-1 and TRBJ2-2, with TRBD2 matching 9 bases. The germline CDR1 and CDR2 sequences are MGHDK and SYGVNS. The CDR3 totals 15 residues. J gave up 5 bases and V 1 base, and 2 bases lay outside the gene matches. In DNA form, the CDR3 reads TGTGCCAGCAGTGAATCTAGCGGGACGACCGGGGAGCTGTTTTTT. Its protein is CASSESSGTTGELFF. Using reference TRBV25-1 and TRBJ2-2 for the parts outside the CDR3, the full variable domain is EADIYQTPRYLVIGTGKKITLECSQTMGHDKMYWYQQDPGMELHLIHYSYGVNSTEKGDLSSESTVSRIRTEHFPLTLESARPSHTSQYLCASSESSGTTGELFFGEGSRLTVL.

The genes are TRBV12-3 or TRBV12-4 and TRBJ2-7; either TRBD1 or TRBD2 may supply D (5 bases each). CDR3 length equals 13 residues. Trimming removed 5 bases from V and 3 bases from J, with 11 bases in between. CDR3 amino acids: CASSPGTLYEQYF. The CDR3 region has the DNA TGTGCCAGCAGTCCCGGGACCCTCTACGAGCAGTACTTC.

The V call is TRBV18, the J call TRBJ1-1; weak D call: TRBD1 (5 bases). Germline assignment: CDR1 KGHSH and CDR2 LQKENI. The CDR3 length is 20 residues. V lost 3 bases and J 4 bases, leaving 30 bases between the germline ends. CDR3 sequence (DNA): TGTGCCAGCTCACCCGCGACAGAGGCGGGTCACCAGGAAGTCCGCACTGAAGCTTTCTTT. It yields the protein CASSPATEAGHQEVRTEAFF.

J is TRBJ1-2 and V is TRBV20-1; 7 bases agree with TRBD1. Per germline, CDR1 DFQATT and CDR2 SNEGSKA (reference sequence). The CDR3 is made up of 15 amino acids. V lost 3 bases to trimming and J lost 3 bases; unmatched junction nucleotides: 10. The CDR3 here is CSASTRQGGDYGYTF. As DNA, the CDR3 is TGCAGTGCTAGCACAAGACAGGGAGGAGACTATGGCTACACCTTC.

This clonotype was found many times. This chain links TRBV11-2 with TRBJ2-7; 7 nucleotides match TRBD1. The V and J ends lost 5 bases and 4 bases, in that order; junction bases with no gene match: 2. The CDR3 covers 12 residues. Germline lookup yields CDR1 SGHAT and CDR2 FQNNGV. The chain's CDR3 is CASSRQGYEQYF. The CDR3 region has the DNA TGTGCCAGCAGCCGACAGGGTTACGAGCAGTACTTC.

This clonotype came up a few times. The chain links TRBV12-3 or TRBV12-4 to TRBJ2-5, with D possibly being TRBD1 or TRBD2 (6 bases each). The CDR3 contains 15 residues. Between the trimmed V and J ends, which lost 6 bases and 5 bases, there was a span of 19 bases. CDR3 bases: TGTGCCAGCAGCAGTAAGGGGGGCGCAGAGGAGACCCAGTACTTC. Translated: CASSSKGGAEETQYF.

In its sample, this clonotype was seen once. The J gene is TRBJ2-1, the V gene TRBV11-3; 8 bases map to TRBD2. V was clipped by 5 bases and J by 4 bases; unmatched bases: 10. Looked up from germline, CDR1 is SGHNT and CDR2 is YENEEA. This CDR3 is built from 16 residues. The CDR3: CASSPISGGGYNEQFF. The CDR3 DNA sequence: TGTGCCAGCAGCCCGATCTCGGGGGGGGGATACAATGAGCAGTTCTTC.

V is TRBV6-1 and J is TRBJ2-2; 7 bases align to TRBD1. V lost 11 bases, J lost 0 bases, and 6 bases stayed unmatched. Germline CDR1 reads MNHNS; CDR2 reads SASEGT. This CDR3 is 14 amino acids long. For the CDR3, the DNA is TGTGCCGGCCGGCAGGGGGCGAACACCGGGGAGCTGTTTTTT. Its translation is CAGRQGANTGELFF.

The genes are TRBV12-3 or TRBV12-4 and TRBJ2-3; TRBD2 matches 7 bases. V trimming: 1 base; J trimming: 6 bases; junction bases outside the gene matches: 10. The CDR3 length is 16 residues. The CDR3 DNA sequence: TGTGCCAGCAGTTTAGATGGGGGGGGTACGCGGGATACGCAGTATTTT. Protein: CASSLDGGGTRDTQYF.

CDR3 sequence: CASSLGGLAGATYEQYF. CDR3 DNA: TGTGCCAGCAGCCTAGGGGGACTAGCGGGAGCAACCTACGAGCAGTACTTC. The rearrangement links TRBV12-3 or TRBV12-4 to TRBJ2-7; 14 bases are shared with TRBD2. The CDR3 runs to 17 residues. The ends lost 6 bases at V and 2 bases at J; junction bases unmatched: 9.

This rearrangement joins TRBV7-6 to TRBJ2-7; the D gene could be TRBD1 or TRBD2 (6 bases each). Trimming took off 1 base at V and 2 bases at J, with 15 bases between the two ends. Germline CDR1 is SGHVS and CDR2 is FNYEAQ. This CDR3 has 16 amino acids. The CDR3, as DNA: TGTGCCAGCAGCTTAGACCTCGGGGGCTCTGCCTACGAGCAGTACTTC. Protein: CASSLDLGGSAYEQYF.

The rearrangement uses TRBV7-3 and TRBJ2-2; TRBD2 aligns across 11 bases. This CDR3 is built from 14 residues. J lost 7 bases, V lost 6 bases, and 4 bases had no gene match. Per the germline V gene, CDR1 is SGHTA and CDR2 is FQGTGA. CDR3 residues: CASSTSGSGGELFF. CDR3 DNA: TGTGCCAGCAGTACTAGCGGGAGTGGCGGGGAGCTGTTTTTT.

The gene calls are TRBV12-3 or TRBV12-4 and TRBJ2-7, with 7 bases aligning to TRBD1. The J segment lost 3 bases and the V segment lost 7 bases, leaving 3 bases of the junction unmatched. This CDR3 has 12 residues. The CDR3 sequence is CASKRDSYEQYF. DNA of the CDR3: TGTGCCAGCAAGAGGGACAGCTACGAGCAGTACTTC.

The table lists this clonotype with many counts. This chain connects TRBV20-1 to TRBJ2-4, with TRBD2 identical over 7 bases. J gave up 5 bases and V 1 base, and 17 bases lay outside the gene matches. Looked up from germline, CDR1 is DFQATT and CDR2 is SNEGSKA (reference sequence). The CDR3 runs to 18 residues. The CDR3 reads CSARGLGGHLREQNIQYF. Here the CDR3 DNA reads TGCAGTGCTAGAGGCTTGGGTGGACACTTGCGGGAGCAAAACATTCAGTACTTC.

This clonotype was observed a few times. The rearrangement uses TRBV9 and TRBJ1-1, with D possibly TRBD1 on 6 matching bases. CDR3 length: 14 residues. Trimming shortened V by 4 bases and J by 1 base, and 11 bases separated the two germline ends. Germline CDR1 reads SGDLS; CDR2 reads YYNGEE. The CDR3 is CASSQDRQNTEAFF. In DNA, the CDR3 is TGTGCCAGCAGCCAGGACAGACAGAACACTGAAGCTTTCTTT.

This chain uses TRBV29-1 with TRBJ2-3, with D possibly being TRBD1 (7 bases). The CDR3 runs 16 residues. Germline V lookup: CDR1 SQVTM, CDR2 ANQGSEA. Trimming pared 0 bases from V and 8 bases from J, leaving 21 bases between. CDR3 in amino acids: CSVEDLAGGTVGTQYF. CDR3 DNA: TGCAGCGTTGAAGATCTCGCAGGGGGGACCGTTGGTACGCAGTATTTT.

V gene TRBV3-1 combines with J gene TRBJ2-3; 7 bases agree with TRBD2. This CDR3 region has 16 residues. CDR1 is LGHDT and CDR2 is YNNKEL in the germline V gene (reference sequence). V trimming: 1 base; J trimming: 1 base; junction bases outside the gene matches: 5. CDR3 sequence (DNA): TGTGCCAGCAGCCAAGGGGCGGGAGCTGGCACAGATACGCAGTATTTT. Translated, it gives CASSQGAGAGTDTQYF.

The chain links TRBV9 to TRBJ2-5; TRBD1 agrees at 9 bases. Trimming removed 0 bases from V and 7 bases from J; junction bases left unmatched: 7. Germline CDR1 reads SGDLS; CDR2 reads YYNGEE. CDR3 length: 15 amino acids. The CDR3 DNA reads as TGTGCCAGCAGCGTAGGAGGGACAGGGAGGGGGACCCAGTACTTC. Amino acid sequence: CASSVGGTGRGTQYF.